Included here is one T cell receptor beta chain sequence, with context. The data belong to a study of cytomegalovirus exposure and HLA in healthy donors. A multiplex PCR was run with 60 Vbeta primers and 13 Jbeta primers. The data were produced by immunoSEQ multiplex PCR, yet TCRdb's version contains in-frame clones alone and is incomplete. This sample carries tens of thousands of clones, roughly 64% of them seen once, and the ten largest clones take approximately 5.7%. V dropped 0 bases and J dropped 7 bases, with 19 bases sitting between them. The CDR3 is 16 residues long. Germline V gives CDR1 LNHNV, CDR2 YYDKDF (reference sequence).

This TCR was recovered from a man aged 25 to 40 in good health and CMV-seropositive. The chain uses TRBV15 and TRBJ2-7; a weak D match, TRBD1 (6 bases). Sequencing was carried out using PBMCs. As DNA, the CDR3 is TGTGCCACCAGCAGAGAATTTCAGGGGTTCGGTGTGGAGCAGTACTTC. This translates into CATSREFQGFGVEQYF.